Each of the 8 T cell receptor beta chains below was sequenced from the same sample in a study of blood T cell repertoires in COVID-19 (dated by TCRdb to the early 2020s). Library method: the immunoSEQ multiplex PCR assay. TCRdb holds this immuneACCESS table with in-frame rearrangements only. Some clones are missing; in checked studies, unresolved V genes explain under half, and the rest has no known cause. In this sample the table shows tens of thousands of clones, roughly 85% of which occur a single time. The top ten hold 43% of the sample. The specimen sequenced was peripheral blood. The receptor set was obtained from a woman aged 55-70 years with COVID-19, enrolled during active disease.

The chain couples TRBV5-1 to TRBJ2-7; TRBD2 agrees at 10 bases. This CDR3 has 15 residues. V shed 1 base, J shed 3 bases, and the junction held 4 bases outside the gene matches. CDR1 is SGHRS and CDR2 is YFSETQ in the germline V gene. The CDR3 reads CASSLSLAGSYEQYF. CDR3 bases: TGCGCCAGCAGCTTGTCACTAGCGGGGAGCTACGAGCAGTACTTC. Drawing the rest from reference TRBV5-1 and TRBJ2-7, the complete variable domain is KAGVTQTPRYLIKTRGQQVTLSCSPISGHRSVSWYQQTPGQGLQFLFEYFSETQRNKGNFPGRFSGRQFSNSRSEMNVSTLELGDSALYLCASSLSLAGSYEQYFGPGTRLTVT.

The J gene is TRBJ1-6, the V gene TRBV5-6, with TRBD1 as a possible D gene (5 bases). V was clipped by 0 bases and J by 7 bases, with 11 bases between them. Germline-derived CDR1 and CDR2 are SGHDT and YYEEEE. The CDR3 contains 15 residues. The CDR3 bases are TGTGCCAGCAGCTTGGGGGGCACTTTAAATTCACCCCTCCACTTT. Protein sequence: CASSLGGTLNSPLHF.

This clone was seen a handful of times. The chain recombines TRBV7-2 with TRBJ1-4; 11 bases align to TRBD1. Losses at the gene ends were 5 bases for V and 7 bases for J; bases not matched to a gene: 9. Germline lookup yields CDR1 SGHTA and CDR2 FQGNSA. The CDR3 contains 16 residues. This CDR3 is CASSGGQGGIGEKLFF. The CDR3 region has the DNA TGTGCCAGCAGCGGGGGACAGGGGGGGATTGGTGAAAAACTGTTTTTT.

The sample holds one count of this clone. J is TRBJ2-1 and V is TRBV6-5; D remains unclear. The CDR3 has 14 residues. Trimming shortened V by 6 bases and J by 0 bases, and 9 bases separated the two germline ends. Germline-derived CDR1 and CDR2 are MNHEY and SVGAGI. Written as DNA, the CDR3 is TGTGCCAGCAGCCCCCCCTTCTCCTACAATGAGCAGTTCTTC. It translates to CASSPPFSYNEQFF.

The chain links TRBV5-1 to TRBJ2-5; 12 bases map to TRBD2. The V segment lost 4 bases and the J segment 3 bases; nucleotides outside the gene matches: 7. The CDR3 length is 16 residues. The V gene's germline CDR1 is SGHRS and CDR2 YFSETQ. Written as DNA, the CDR3 is TGCGCCAGCAGCCGGACTAGCGGGGACTTGAAAGAGACCCAGTACTTC. Translation: CASSRTSGDLKETQYF.

This chain joins TRBV2 and TRBJ1-2, with D possibly being TRBD1 (6 bases). Trimming removed 6 bases at V and 4 bases at J, with 18 bases between. Germline CDR1 SNHLY, CDR2 FYNNEI. The CDR3 extends over 15 amino acids. CDR3 DNA sequence: TGTGCCAGCAGAATAGAACAGGGCCCTTCCTATGGCTACACCTTC. Its translation is CASRIEQGPSYGYTF.

The genes are TRBV19 and TRBJ2-1; D not certain. V was shortened by 3 bases and J by 4 bases, with 13 bases between the two germline ends. CDR1 and CDR2 (germline): LNHDA, SQIVND (reference sequence). This CDR3 is 15 amino acids long. CDR3 residues: CASSINGGGYNEQFF. The CDR3, as DNA: TGTGCCAGTAGTATTAATGGCGGCGGTTACAATGAGCAGTTCTTC.

The chain combines TRBV12-3 or TRBV12-4 with TRBJ1-1; D is ambiguous. The CDR3 extends over 12 amino acids. Trimming left V 5 bases short and J 11 bases short, with 15 bases between. CDR3 in DNA: TGTGCCAGCAGTAACCCGGGGATAAAGGCTTTCTTT. Protein product: CASSNPGIKAFF.